Each of the 5 T cell receptor beta chains below was sequenced from the same sample in a study of cytomegalovirus exposure and HLA in healthy donors. Vbeta (60) and Jbeta (13) primers were used in the PCR. TCRdb's copy holds only in-frame clones and misses some; the assay was immunoSEQ multiplex PCR. The sample has some 140,000 clones, and its top ten clones hold roughly 2%. The source material was PBMCs. Receptors were obtained from a woman aged 55-69 years in good health and CMV-seronegative.

The chain recombines TRBV9 with TRBJ2-3; 7 bases are a match to TRBD2. CDR1 and CDR2 from the germline V gene are SGDLS and YYNGEE. The CDR3 extends over 15 amino acids. V shed 4 bases, J shed 2 bases, and the junction held 7 bases outside the gene matches. The CDR3 is CASSTHGGTTDTQYF. The CDR3 DNA reads TGTGCCAGCAGCACCCACGGGGGGACCACAGATACGCAGTATTTT.

The J gene is TRBJ2-7, the V gene TRBV4-1; 7 bases fit TRBD1. J lost 2 bases, V lost 3 bases, and 13 bases had no gene match. Germline values: CDR1 MGHRA, CDR2 YSYEKL. This CDR3 comprises 17 residues. CDR3 DNA sequence: TGCGCCAGCAGCCACCAATCTGGGACAGCTGGAGCCTACGAGCAGTACTTC. This sequence encodes CASSHQSGTAGAYEQYF.

The CDR3 spells CASSLEGLDTQYF. Here the CDR3 DNA reads TGTGCCAGCAGTTTAGAGGGATTAGATACGCAGTATTTT. The chain links TRBV28 to TRBJ2-3; maybe TRBD2 (5 bases). The germline V and J ends were trimmed by 2 bases and 5 bases, with 8 bases remaining between them. The CDR3 sequence is 13 residues long. CDR1 is MDHEN and CDR2 is SYDVKM in the germline V gene.

The J gene is TRBJ1-2, the V gene TRBV4-1; 8 nucleotides line up with TRBD1. V lost 0 bases, J lost 5 bases, and 5 bases stayed unmatched. Looked up from germline, CDR1 is MGHRA and CDR2 is YSYEKL. The CDR3 contains 15 residues. CDR3 in amino acids: CASSQDQGAGYGYTF. As DNA, the CDR3 is TGCGCCAGCAGCCAAGATCAGGGGGCCGGGTATGGCTACACCTTC.

The chain carries TRBV13 and TRBJ1-1, with a weak D call TRBD1 (5 bases). The germline V gene encodes CDR1 PRHDT and CDR2 FYEKMQ (reference sequence). V was pared by 1 base and J by 5 bases, with 20 bases between. This CDR3 has 17 amino acids. The CDR3 spells CASSLAKRGGSSTEAFF. In nucleotides, the CDR3 is TGTGCCAGCAGCTTAGCAAAGCGGGGGGGGTCATCAACTGAAGCTTTCTTT.